The text below deals with one T cell receptor beta chain. Its antigen remains unidentified. The data were obtained in a study of a mutant IDH1 vaccine in newly diagnosed glioma. About the research overall: Earlier treatment was radiotherapy, temozolomide, or both, with most getting both.

Study-level points and caveats: It seemed that pseudoprogression was not linked to changes in the top peripheral T cell clonotypes. Evidence of vaccine-induced immune responses was documented in approximately 93% of patients.

Per the germline V gene, CDR1 is SEHNR and CDR2 is FQNEAQ (reference sequence). This CDR3 spans 17 amino acids. V lost 5 bases and J lost 7, with 23 bases in between. TCRdb's table, derived via immunoSEQ multiplex PCR, lists solely in-frame clones and lacks some. The table has tens of thousands of clones, about 80% seen once. Time point indicated: baseline, week 1 (first vaccination visit). Treatment specified: pre-vaccination baseline after standard-of-care therapy. Donors had new WHO grade 3 or 4 IDH1-mutant, ATRX-lost astrocytomas. The J gene is TRBJ1-4, the V gene TRBV7-9; D is possibly TRBD1 (6 bases). The specimen comprised PBMCs, sampled from a glioma patient treated with radiotherapy, temozolomide or both. The TCR comes from a woman between 40 and 55 years old with glioma. CDR3 protein: CASSVTPQGFIGEKLFF. The DNA of the CDR3 is TGTGCCAGCAGCGTAACCCCGCAGGGGTTTATCGGTGAAAAACTGTTTTTT.